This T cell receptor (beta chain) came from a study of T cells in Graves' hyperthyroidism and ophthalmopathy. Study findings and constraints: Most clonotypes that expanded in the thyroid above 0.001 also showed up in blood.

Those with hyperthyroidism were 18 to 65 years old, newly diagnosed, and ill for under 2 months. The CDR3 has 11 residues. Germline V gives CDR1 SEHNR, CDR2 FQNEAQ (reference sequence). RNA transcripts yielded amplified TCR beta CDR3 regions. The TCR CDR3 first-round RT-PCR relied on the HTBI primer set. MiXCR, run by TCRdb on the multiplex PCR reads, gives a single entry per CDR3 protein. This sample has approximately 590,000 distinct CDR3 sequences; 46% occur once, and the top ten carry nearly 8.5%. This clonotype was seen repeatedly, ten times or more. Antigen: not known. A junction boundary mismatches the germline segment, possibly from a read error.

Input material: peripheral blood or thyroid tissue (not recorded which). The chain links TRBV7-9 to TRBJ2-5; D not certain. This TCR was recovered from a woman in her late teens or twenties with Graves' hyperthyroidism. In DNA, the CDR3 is TGTGCCAGCAGCTTAGGAGCCGGAGAGCACTTC. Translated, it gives CASSLGAGEHF.